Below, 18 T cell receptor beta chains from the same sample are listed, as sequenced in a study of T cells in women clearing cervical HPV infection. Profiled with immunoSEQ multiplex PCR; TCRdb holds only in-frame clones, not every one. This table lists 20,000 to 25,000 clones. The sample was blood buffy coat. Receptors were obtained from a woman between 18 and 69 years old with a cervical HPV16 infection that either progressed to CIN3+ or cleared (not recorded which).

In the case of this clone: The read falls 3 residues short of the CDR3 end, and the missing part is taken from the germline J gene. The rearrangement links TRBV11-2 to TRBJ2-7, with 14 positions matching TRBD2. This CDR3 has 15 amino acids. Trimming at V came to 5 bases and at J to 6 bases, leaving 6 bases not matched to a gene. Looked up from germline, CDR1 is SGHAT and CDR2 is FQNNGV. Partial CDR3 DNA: TGTGCCAGCAGCGGACAGGGGACTAGCGGGAGCGAG. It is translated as CASSGQGTSGSE. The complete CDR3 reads CASSGQGTSGSEQYF.

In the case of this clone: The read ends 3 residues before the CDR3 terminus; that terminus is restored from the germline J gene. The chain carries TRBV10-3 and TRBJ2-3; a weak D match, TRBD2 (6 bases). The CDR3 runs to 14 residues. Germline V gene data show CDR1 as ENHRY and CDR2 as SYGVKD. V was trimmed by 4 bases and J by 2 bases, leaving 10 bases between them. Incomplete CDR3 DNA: TGTGCCATCAGTGCTGGCGGGGTCACAGATACG. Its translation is CAISAGGVTDT. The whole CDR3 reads CAISAGGVTDTQYF.

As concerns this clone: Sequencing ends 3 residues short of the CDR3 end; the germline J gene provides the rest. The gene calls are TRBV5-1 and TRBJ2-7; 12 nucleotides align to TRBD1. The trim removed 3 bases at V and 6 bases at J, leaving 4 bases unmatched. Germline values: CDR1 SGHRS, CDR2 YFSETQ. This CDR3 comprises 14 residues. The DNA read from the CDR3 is TGCGCCAGCAGCTCGGGACAGGGGGCAGTCGAG. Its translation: CASSSGQGAVE. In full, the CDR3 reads CASSSGQGAVEQYF.

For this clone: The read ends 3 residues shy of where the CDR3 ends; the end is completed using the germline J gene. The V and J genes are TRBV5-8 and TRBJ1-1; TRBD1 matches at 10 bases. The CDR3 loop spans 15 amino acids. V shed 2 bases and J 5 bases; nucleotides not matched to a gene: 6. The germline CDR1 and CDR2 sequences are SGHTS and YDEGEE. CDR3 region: CASSFRQGARTEAFF. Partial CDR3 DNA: TGTGCCAGCAGCTTTCGACAGGGGGCTAGAACTGAA. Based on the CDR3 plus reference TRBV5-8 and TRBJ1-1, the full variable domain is EAGVTQSPTHLIKTRGQQATLRCSPISGHTSVYWYQQALGLGLQFLLWYDEGEERNRGNFPPRFSGRQFPNYSSELNVNALELEDSALYLCASSFRQGARTEAFFGQGTRLTVV.

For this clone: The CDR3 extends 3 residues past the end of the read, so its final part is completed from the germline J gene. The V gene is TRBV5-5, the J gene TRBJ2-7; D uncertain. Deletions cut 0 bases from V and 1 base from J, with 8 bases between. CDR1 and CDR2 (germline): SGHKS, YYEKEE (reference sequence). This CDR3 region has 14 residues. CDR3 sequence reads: CASSLGGRSYEQYF. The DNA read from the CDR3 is TGTGCCAGCAGCTTGGGAGGTCGATCCTACGAG.

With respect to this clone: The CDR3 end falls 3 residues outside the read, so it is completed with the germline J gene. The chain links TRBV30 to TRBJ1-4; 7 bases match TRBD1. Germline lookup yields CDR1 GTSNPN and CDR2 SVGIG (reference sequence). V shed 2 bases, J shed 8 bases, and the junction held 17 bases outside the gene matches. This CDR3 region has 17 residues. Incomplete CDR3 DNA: TGTGCCTGGAGTCCAATCGTATCCTACAGGGGATCAGAAAAA. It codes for CAWSPIVSYRGSEK. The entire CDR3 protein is CAWSPIVSYRGSEKLFF.

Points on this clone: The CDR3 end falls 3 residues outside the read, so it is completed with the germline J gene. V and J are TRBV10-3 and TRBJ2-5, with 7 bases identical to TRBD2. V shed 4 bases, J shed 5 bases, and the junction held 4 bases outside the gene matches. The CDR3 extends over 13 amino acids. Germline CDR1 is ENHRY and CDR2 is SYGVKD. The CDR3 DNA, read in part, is TGTGCCATCAGTGCGGGGGGAAGGGAGACC. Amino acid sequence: CAISAGGRET. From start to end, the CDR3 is CAISAGGRETQYF.

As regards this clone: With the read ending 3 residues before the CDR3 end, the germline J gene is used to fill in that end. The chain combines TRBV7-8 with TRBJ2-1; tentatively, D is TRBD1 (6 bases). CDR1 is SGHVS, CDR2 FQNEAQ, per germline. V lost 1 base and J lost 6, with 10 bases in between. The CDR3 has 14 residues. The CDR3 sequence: CASSLEVRGNEQFF. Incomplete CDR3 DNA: TGTGCCAGCAGCTTAGAAGTCAGGGGCAATGAG. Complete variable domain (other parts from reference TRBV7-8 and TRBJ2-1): GAGVSQSPRYKVAKRGQDVALRCDPISGHVSLFWYQQALGQGPEFLTYFQNEAQLDKSGLPSDRFFAERPEGSVSTLKIQRTQQEDSAVYLCASSLEVRGNEQFFGPGTRLTVL.

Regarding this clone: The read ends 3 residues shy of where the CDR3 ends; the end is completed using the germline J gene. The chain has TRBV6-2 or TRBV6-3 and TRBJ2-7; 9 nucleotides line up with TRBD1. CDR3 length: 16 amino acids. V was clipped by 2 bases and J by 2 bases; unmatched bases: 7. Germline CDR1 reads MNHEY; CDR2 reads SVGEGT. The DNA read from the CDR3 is TGTGCCAGCAGTTACCCGGGACAGGGCGCTCCCTACGAG. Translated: CASSYPGQGAPYE. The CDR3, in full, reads CASSYPGQGAPYEQYF.

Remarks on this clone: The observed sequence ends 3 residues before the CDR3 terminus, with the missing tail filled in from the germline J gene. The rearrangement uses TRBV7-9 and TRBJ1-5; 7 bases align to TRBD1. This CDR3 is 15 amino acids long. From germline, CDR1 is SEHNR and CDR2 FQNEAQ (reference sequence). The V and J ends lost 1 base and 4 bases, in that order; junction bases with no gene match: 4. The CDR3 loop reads CASSLGGGQNQPQHF. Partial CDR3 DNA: TGTGCCAGCAGCTTAGGAGGGGGACAGAATCAGCCC. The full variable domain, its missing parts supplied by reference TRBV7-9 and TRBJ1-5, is DTGVSQNPRHKITKRGQNVTFRCDPISEHNRLYWYRQTLGQGPEFLTYFQNEAQLEKSRLLSDRFSAERPKGSFSTLEIQRTEQGDSAMYLCASSLGGGQNQPQHFGDGTRLSIL.

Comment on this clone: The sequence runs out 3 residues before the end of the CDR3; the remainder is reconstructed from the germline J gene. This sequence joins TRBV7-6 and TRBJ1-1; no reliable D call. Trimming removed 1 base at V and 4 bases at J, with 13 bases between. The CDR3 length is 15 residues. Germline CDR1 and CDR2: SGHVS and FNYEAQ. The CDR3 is CASSLEPYGVTEAFF. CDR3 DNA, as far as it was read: TGTGCCAGCAGCTTAGAGCCTTACGGGGTCACTGAA.

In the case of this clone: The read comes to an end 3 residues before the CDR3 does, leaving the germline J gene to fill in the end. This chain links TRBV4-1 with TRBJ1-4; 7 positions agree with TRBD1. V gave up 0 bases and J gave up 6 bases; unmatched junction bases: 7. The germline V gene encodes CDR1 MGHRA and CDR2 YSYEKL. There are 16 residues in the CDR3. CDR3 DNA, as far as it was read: TGCGCCAGCAGCCAAGACTTGGGACAGTCCTATGAAAAA. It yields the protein CASSQDLGQSYEK. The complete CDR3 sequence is CASSQDLGQSYEKLFF.

Partial CDR3 DNA: TGTGCCAGCAGTGACTCGACTAGCGGGTCCTACAATGAG. Amino acids: CASSDSTSGSYNE. The full CDR3 is CASSDSTSGSYNEQFF. The rearrangement joins TRBV6-4 to TRBJ2-1; 10 bases are a match to TRBD2. Read data end 3 residues before the CDR3 end; the end is taken from the germline J gene. The CDR3 extends over 16 amino acids. V was clipped by 0 bases and J by 1 base; unmatched bases: 0. Germline V gene sequence: CDR1 MRHNA, CDR2 SNTAGT.

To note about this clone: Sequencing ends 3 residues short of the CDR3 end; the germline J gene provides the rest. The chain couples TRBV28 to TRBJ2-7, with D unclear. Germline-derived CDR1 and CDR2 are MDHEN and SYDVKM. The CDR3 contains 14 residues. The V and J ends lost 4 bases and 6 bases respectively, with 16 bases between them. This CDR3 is CASSYDKAKIEQYF. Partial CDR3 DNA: TGTGCCAGCAGTTACGACAAGGCTAAAATCGAG.

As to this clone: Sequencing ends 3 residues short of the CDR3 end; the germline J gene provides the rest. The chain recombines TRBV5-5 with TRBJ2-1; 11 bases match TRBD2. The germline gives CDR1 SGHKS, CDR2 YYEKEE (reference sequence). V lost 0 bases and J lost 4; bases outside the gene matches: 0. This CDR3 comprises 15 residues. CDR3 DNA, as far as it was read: TGTGCCAGCAGCTTGGCTAGCGGGAGGTACAATGAG. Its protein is CASSLASGRYNE. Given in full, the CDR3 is CASSLASGRYNEQFF.

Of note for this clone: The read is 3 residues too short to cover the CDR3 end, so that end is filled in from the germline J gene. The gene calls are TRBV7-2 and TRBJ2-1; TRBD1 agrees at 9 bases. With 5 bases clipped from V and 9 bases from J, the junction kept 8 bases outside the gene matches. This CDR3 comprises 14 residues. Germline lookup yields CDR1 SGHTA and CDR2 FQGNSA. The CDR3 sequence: CASSQRDRGSEQFF. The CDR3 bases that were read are TGTGCCAGCAGCCAACGCGACAGGGGGAGTGAG.

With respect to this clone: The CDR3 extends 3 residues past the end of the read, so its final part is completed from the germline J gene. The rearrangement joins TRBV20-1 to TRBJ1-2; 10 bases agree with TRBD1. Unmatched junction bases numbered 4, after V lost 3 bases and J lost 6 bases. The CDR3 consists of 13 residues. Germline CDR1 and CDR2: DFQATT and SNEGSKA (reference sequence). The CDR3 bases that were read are TGCAGTGCTAGTCCAGGACAGGGGGATGGC. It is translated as CSASPGQGDG. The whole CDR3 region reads CSASPGQGDGYTF.

CDR3 residues: CASSFTHGQAGTQYF. CDR3 DNA, as far as it was read: TGTGCCAGCAGTTTTACTCACGGACAGGCGGGTACG. The chain couples TRBV28 to TRBJ2-3, with 7 positions matching TRBD1. The read comes to an end 3 residues before the CDR3 does, leaving the germline J gene to fill in the end. Germline V CDR1 and CDR2: MDHEN, SYDVKM. This CDR3 has 15 amino acids. V was clipped by 3 bases and J by 8 bases; unmatched bases: 11.